The entry below describes one T cell receptor beta chain. Its antigen is as yet unknown. The protocol was immunoSEQ multiplex PCR, while the TCRdb copy is restricted to in-frame clones and leaves out a portion. The data contain roughly 53,000 clones, under 85% of them singletons. The CDR3 extends over 13 amino acids. V lost 2 bases to trimming and J lost 4 bases, with 11 bases between them. Germline V gives CDR1 GTSNPN, CDR2 SVGIG (reference sequence). The data originate from a study of T cell clones after liver transplantation. Study details: Graft-donor-reactive sequences were compared with third-party-reactive TCRbeta sequences from pre-transplant mixed lymphocyte reactions. Subjects received no induction therapy and standard immunosuppression until randomization at 12-24 months post-transplant. Three of eight recipients were HCV-positive; others had non-autoimmune, non-viral indications. Overall study findings and caveats: Graft donor-reactive T cells possibly entered the graft instead of undergoing deletion.

The TCR originated in a human patient who received a liver transplant. Some T cells could come from the graft donor. The rearrangement links TRBV30 to TRBJ1-1, with a tentative D call TRBD1 (6 bases). This sample comprised CD4+ T cells from blood, obtained at the 22-month timepoint. The CDR3, as DNA: TGTGCCTGGAGTAAAGGGGGAGGCACTGAAGCTTTCTTT. It translates to CAWSKGGGTEAFF.